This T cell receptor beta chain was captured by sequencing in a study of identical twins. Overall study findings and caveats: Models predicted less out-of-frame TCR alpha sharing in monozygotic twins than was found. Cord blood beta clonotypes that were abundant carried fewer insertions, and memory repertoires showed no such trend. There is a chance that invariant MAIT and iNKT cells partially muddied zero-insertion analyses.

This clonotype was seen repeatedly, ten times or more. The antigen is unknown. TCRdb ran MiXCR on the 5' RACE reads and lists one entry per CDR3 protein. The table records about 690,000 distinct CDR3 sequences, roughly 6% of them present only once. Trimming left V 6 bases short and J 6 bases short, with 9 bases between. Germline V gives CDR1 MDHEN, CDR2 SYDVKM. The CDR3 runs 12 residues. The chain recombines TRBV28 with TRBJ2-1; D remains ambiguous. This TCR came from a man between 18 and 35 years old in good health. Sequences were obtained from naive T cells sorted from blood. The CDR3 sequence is CASSKTRNEQFF. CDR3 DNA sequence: TGTGCCAGCAGCAAAACGCGCAATGAGCAGTTCTTC.